This T cell receptor beta chain was identified during a study of vaccination and CD4 T cells after COVID-19. Study overall: SARS-CoV-2, HCoV-NL63, HCoV-OC43 and HCoV-229E supplied the overlapping spike peptides used to stimulate cells.

A remark on this clonotype: The antigen is unknown.

Documented treatment: roughly 11-day PBMC culture with coronavirus spike peptide pools or control peptides (ViraFEST assay). General observations from the study: Spike mono-reactive clones accounted for 304 of the 307 vaccine-specific clones found in convalescent patients. Median numbers of SARS-CoV-2-reactive clonotypes increased from approximately 21 to 40 (not a significant change).

An Oncomine TCR Beta short-read assay was used to sequence the DNA from cultured CD4+ T cells. It was cultured CD4+ T cells from which genomic DNA was extracted. TCRdb analysed the PCR reads with MiXCR anew, one entry per CDR3 protein. The repertoire has roughly 28,000 distinct CDR3 sequences, 62% of them found once; the top ten carry roughly a sixth. The TCR was taken from a human donor who received a COVID-19 vaccine. The sequencing used CD4+ T cells from blood, cultured in vitro, collected after SARS-CoV-2 vaccination.

The CDR3 DNA reads TGTGCCAGCAGAGCGGGGTTCGCCAAAAACATTCAGTACTTC. It yields the protein CASRAGFAKNIQYF. The chain couples TRBV6-1 to TRBJ2-4, with 7 bases matching TRBD2. Germline CDR1 is MNHNS and CDR2 is SASEGT. The junction had 3 bases not matched to a gene; V was cut back by 6 bases and J by 1 base. This CDR3 has 14 amino acids.